The 22 T cell receptor beta chains given below trace back to one sample, sequenced in a study of PD-1 blockade in classical Hodgkin lymphoma. Assay: immunoSEQ multiplex PCR; the TCRdb copy retains only in-frame clones and omits some. The table shows fewer than 25,000 clones, with 70% to 85% occurring only once. No patient escaped relapse after autologous stem cell transplantation, and brentuximab vedotin exposure varied. The sample consisted of peripheral blood mononuclear cells (PBMCs), taken at baseline. The receptors stem from a human donor with classical Hodgkin lymphoma.

This sequence joins TRBV19 and TRBJ1-2; D is possibly TRBD1 (6 bases). The V end was cut by 5 bases, the J end by 2 bases, with 15 bases between. The germline V gene encodes CDR1 LNHDA and CDR2 SQIVND (reference sequence). The CDR3 sequence is 15 residues long. CDR3 loop: CASSHPGVGNYGYTF. The DNA for the CDR3 is TGTGCCAGTAGTCATCCAGGGGTTGGCAACTATGGCTACACCTTC.

The chain couples TRBV21-1 to TRBJ2-4. TRBV21-1 is classified as a pseudogene. CDR3 length: 16 amino acids. CDR3 residues: CASSNLGAGAKNIQYF. The CDR3 DNA reads as TGTGCCAGCAGCAATCTCGGGGCTGGAGCCAAAAACATTCAGTACTTC.

V gene TRBV6-1 combines with J gene TRBJ1-5; TRBD1 matches 10 bases. This CDR3 is built from 15 residues. Unmatched junction bases numbered 10, after V lost 8 bases and J lost 6 bases. Germline assignment: CDR1 MNHNS and CDR2 SASEGT. CDR3 nucleotides: TGTGCCAGCTCTACCGGGACAGGGGTTTCTCAGCCCCAGCATTTT. Protein sequence: CASSTGTGVSQPQHF.

This chain uses TRBV11-3 with TRBJ2-7; weak D call: TRBD2 (5 bases). CDR3 length: 13 amino acids. Trimming stripped 1 base from V and 4 bases from J, with 8 bases between. Germline CDR1 is SGHNT and CDR2 is YENEEA. The CDR3 spells CASSLGPGYEQYF. CDR3 in DNA: TGTGCCAGCAGCTTAGGTCCGGGGTACGAGCAGTACTTC.

J is TRBJ2-3 and V is TRBV19; 14 bases fit TRBD2. There are 19 residues in the CDR3. V lost 4 bases to trimming and J lost 4 bases; unmatched junction nucleotides: 13. In germline, CDR1 is LNHDA, CDR2 SQIVND (reference sequence). The CDR3 coding sequence is TGTGCCAGTAGTACGGGACTAGCGGGAGATTTTGGCACGCCAGATACGCAGTATTTT. It is translated as CASSTGLAGDFGTPDTQYF. Full variable domain (rest looked up from reference TRBV19 and TRBJ2-3): DGGITQSPKYLFRKEGQNVTLSCEQNLNHDAMYWYRQDPGQGLRLIYYSQIVNDFQKGDIAEGYSVSREKKESFPLTVTSAQKNPTAFYLCASSTGLAGDFGTPDTQYFGPGTRLTVL.

The chain has TRBV7-2 and TRBJ2-2; 7 bases line up with TRBD1. This CDR3 has 14 residues. J was trimmed by 4 bases and V by 5 bases; bases with no gene match: 4. Germline CDR1 is SGHTA and CDR2 is FQGNSA. CDR3 nucleotide sequence: TGTGCCAGCAGCCGGGACAGTAGCACCGGGGAGCTGTTTTTT. Translation gives CASSRDSSTGELFF.

The rearrangement joins TRBV11-3 to TRBJ2-1, with 9 positions matching TRBD2. The ends lost 9 bases at V and 5 bases at J; junction bases unmatched: 5. The CDR3 totals 13 residues. In germline, CDR1 is SGHNT, CDR2 YENEEA. DNA for the CDR3: TGTGCCAGTAAGCGGGAGGTGAACAATGAGCAGTTCTTC. Its translation: CASKREVNNEQFF.

This sequence joins TRBV6-7 and TRBJ1-5; D not certain. TRBV6-7 is given ORF status, its function remaining uncertain. The CDR3 is made up of 13 amino acids. With 4 bases removed from V and 5 bases from J, the gap between germline ends came to 9 bases. The CDR3 loop reads CASSLSSDQPQHF. The CDR3 bases are TGTGCCAGCAGTTTATCTTCGGATCAGCCCCAGCATTTT.

The chain is built from TRBV18 and TRBJ2-7, with 10 bases matching TRBD2. Germline loops: CDR1 KGHSH, CDR2 LQKENI. The trim removed 1 base at V and 2 bases at J, leaving 11 bases unmatched. CDR3 size: 18 residues. The CDR3 bases are TGTGCCAGCTCACCACGCGTTCTAGCGGGGGCCCTCGCCTACGAGCAGTACTTC. It specifies CASSPRVLAGALAYEQYF.

The gene calls are TRBV7-9 and TRBJ2-2, with no clear D. Trimming removed 1 base at V and 7 bases at J, with 7 bases between. Germline V gives CDR1 SEHNR, CDR2 FQNEAQ (reference sequence). There are 13 residues in the CDR3. CDR3 residues: CASSLGNFGELFF. The DNA of the CDR3 is TGTGCCAGCAGCTTAGGGAACTTCGGGGAGCTGTTTTTT.

The CDR3 DNA follows: TGCGCCAGCAGCCAAGATTGGATGGGAATCTACGAGCAGTACTTC. It is translated as CASSQDWMGIYEQYF. The chain couples TRBV4-3 to TRBJ2-7, with D uncertain. The length of the CDR3 is 15 residues. V was clipped by 0 bases and J by 3 bases, with 12 bases between them. In germline, CDR1 is LGHNA, CDR2 YSLEER.

The chain joins TRBV5-4 to TRBJ2-7; 8 nucleotides match TRBD2. The CDR3 contains 14 residues. The germline V gene has CDR1 SGHNT and CDR2 YYREEE (reference sequence). After removal of 3 bases from V and 6 bases from J, the junction contained 8 bases not matched to a gene. CDR3 residues: CASSSGGAWIEQYF. CDR3 DNA: TGTGCCAGCAGCTCCGGGGGGGCCTGGATCGAGCAGTACTTC.

This rearrangement joins TRBV18 to TRBJ2-7; D remains ambiguous. V was shortened by 0 bases and J by 5 bases, with 11 bases between the two germline ends. Germline values: CDR1 KGHSH, CDR2 LQKENI. This CDR3 region has 14 residues. DNA for the CDR3: TGTGCCAGCTCACCACCGGTGGCGGTGAACGAGCAGTACTTC. Amino acids: CASSPPVAVNEQYF.

J is TRBJ1-3 and V is TRBV19; possibly TRBD1 for D (6 bases). V was pared by 2 bases and J by 0 bases, with 8 bases between. Germline loops: CDR1 LNHDA, CDR2 SQIVND (reference sequence). The CDR3 consists of 15 residues. CDR3 DNA: TGTGCCAGTAGTATACAGGGGTCCTCTGGAAACACCATATATTTT. This codes for CASSIQGSSGNTIYF.

This chain connects TRBV5-1 to TRBJ2-5; 14 bases fit TRBD2. The ends lost 4 bases at V and 1 base at J; junction bases unmatched: 0. CDR1 is SGHRS, CDR2 YFSETQ, per germline. The CDR3 length is 15 residues. CDR3 in amino acids: CASSGLAGGQETQYF. The CDR3 DNA is TGCGCCAGCAGCGGACTAGCGGGGGGCCAAGAGACCCAGTACTTC.

The chain couples TRBV18 to TRBJ2-7; no firm D call. CDR1 is KGHSH and CDR2 is LQKENI in the germline V gene. The CDR3 runs to 12 residues. Trimming removed 2 bases at V and 3 bases at J, with 5 bases between. CDR3 amino acids: CASSPYGYEQYF. CDR3 sequence (DNA): TGTGCCAGCTCACCATACGGCTACGAGCAGTACTTC.

The V gene is TRBV18, the J gene TRBJ2-3; D is possibly TRBD2 (5 bases). Trimming stripped 2 bases from V and 2 bases from J, with 11 bases between. This CDR3 region has 15 residues. Per the germline V gene, CDR1 is KGHSH and CDR2 is LQKENI. The CDR3 DNA sequence: TGTGCCAGCTCACCAAACACACTAGACACAGATACGCAGTATTTT. Amino acids: CASSPNTLDTDTQYF.

V usage is TRBV7-8 and J usage is TRBJ2-1, with TRBD2 identical over 7 bases. CDR3 length: 18 amino acids. J lost 0 bases, V lost 2 bases, and 10 bases had no gene match. The germline CDR1 and CDR2 sequences are SGHVS and FQNEAQ. CDR3 in amino acids: CASSLKDLAVSSYNEQFF. DNA of the CDR3: TGTGCCAGCAGCTTAAAAGACCTAGCGGTAAGCTCCTACAATGAGCAGTTCTTC.

This sequence joins TRBV30 and TRBJ1-5; no firm D call. Per germline, CDR1 GTSNPN and CDR2 SVGIG (reference sequence). V shed 1 base and J shed 0 bases, with 16 bases lying between them. The CDR3 is 17 residues long. The CDR3 DNA sequence: TGTGCCTGGAGTGAGGGCAGCGGTGGGCATAGCAATCAGCCCCAGCATTTT. Translating gives CAWSEGSGGHSNQPQHF.

V is TRBV11-2 and J is TRBJ2-7; 8 nucleotides align to TRBD2. J was trimmed by 5 bases and V by 1 base; bases with no gene match: 1. CDR3 length: 13 residues. Germline-derived CDR1 and CDR2 are SGHAT and FQNNGV. CDR3 DNA: TGTGCCAGCAGCTTAGCCGGGGGGGACGAGCAGTACTTC. Translation gives CASSLAGGDEQYF.

This clone was seen more than once but under ten times. The chain couples TRBV5-4 to TRBJ1-5; possibly TRBD1 for D (5 bases). Trimming took off 0 bases at V and 1 base at J, with 11 bases between the two ends. The CDR3 is made up of 16 amino acids. CDR1 and CDR2 (germline): SGHNT, YYREEE (reference sequence). CDR3 sequence reads: CASSLVPGQSNQPQHF. The CDR3 DNA follows: TGTGCCAGCAGCTTGGTACCAGGACAAAGCAATCAGCCCCAGCATTTT.

This chain connects TRBV7-2 to TRBJ2-7; no clear D. V lost 5 bases to trimming and J lost 2 bases, with 4 bases between them. Germline V gene data show CDR1 as SGHTA and CDR2 as FQGNSA. This CDR3 has 11 amino acids. As DNA, the CDR3 is TGTGCCAGCAGCCGCGCCTACGAGCAGTACTTC. As protein: CASSRAYEQYF.